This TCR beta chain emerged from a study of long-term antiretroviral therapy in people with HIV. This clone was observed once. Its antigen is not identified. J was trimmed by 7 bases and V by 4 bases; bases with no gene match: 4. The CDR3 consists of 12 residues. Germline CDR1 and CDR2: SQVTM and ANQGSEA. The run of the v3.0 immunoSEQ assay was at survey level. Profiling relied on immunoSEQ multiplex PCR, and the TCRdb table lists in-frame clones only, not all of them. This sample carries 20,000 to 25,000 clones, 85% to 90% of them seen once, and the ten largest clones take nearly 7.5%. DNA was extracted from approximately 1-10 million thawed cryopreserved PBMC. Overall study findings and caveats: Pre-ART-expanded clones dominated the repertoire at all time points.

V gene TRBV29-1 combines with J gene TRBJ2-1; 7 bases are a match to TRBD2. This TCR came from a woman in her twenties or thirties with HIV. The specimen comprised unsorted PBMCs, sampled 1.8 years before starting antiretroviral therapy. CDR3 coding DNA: TGCAGCGTTGCCGGGACTAAAAATGAGCAGTTCTTC. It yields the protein CSVAGTKNEQFF.